This T cell receptor (beta chain) was observed in a study of CD8+CD57+ T cells in acquired aplastic anemia. Overall study: On average, sorted CD4+ and CD8+ cells gave 3 to 3.5 ug of DNA.

The ends lost 5 bases at V and 5 bases at J; junction bases unmatched: 11. Per the germline V gene, CDR1 is SGHTA and CDR2 is FQGTGA. This CDR3 contains 16 residues. Genomic DNA, serving as template, underwent TCR beta VDJ and CDR3 profiling. TCRdb re-analysed the reads in MiXCR, keeping a single row per CDR3 protein. This sample has under 200,000 distinct CDR3 sequences, with around 52% found just once. An expansion of CD8+CD57+ cells by flow cytometry had been shown in patients chosen for sequencing. The receptor comes from a human donor with aplastic anemia. Sequenced material: sorted CD4+, CD8+, or CD8+CD57+ T cells (not recorded which) from PBMCs. The gene calls are TRBV7-3 and TRBJ2-1, with 8 bases that match TRBD2. This CDR3 is CASSPYSGTSDNEQFF. CDR3 DNA sequence: TGTGCCAGCAGCCCATATAGCGGGACTTCCGACAATGAGCAGTTCTTC.